The 3 T cell receptor beta chains in this list originate from one sample, sequenced in a study of T-cell reconstitution after alpha-beta-depleted transplantation in children. Library preparation (for TCRbeta) was performed with unique molecular identifiers. TCRdb itself ran the PCR reads through MiXCR, one entry per CDR3 protein. This table holds approximately 230,000 distinct CDR3 sequences, under 30% found once. The material was PBMCs, mostly from graft donor cells, obtained 360 days after TCRalphabeta/CD19-depleted stem cell transplant. All receptors come from a female patient between 2 and 15 years old who had a stem cell transplant for congenital amegakaryocytic thrombocytopenia, so the T cells may come from the graft donor.

This clonotype was observed a handful of times. This sequence joins TRBV4-3 and TRBJ1-1, with unresolved D. This CDR3 comprises 16 residues. Trimming left V 4 bases short and J 0 bases short, with 15 bases between. Germline assignment: CDR1 LGHNA and CDR2 YSLEER. The CDR3 is CASSPPHPILNTEAFF. The CDR3 bases are TGCGCCAGCAGCCCTCCCCACCCTATCTTGAACACTGAAGCTTTCTTT.

The V gene is TRBV5-5, the J gene TRBJ2-5, with a tentative D call TRBD2 (6 bases). Germline lookup yields CDR1 SGHKS and CDR2 YYEKEE (reference sequence). Trimming stripped 4 bases from V and 6 bases from J, with 19 bases between. This CDR3 is built from 15 residues. The CDR3 reads CASSKTSSLGKTQYF. The CDR3 DNA reads TGTGCCAGCAGCAAAACTAGCTCTTTAGGAAAGACCCAGTACTTC.

CDR3 nucleotides: TGCAGTGCTAGTGGGACTAGCGGAAAAGAGACCCAGTACTTC. It is translated as CSASGTSGKETQYF. This sequence joins TRBV20-1 and TRBJ2-5, with 11 bases identical to TRBD2. V shed 3 bases, J shed 3 bases, and the junction held 3 bases outside the gene matches. The CDR3 totals 14 residues. Germline CDR1 reads DFQATT; CDR2 reads SNEGSKA (reference sequence).